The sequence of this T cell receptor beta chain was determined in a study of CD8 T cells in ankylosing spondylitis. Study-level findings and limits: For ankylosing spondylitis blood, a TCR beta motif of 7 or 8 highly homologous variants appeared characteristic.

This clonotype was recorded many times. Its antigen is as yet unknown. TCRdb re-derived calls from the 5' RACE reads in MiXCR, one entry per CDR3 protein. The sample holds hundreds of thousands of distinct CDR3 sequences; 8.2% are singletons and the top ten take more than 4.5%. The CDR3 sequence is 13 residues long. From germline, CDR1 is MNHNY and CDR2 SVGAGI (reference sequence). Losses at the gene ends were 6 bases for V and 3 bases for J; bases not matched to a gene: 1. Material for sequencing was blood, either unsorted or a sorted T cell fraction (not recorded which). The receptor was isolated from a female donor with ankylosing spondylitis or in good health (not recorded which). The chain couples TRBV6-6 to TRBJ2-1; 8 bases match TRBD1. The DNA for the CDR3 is TGTGCCAGCAGACAGGGGGTCTACAATGAGCAGTTCTTC. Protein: CASRQGVYNEQFF.